These 8 T cell receptor beta chains were sequenced from one sample in a study of T-cell memory formation after mild COVID-19. In TCRdb, the 5' RACE reads were re-called with MiXCR into one record per CDR3 protein. The sample lists some 120,000 distinct CDR3 sequences, over 15% occurring once. Sequencing input: PBMCs or a T cell subset sorted from them (not recorded which). Receptors originate from a man aged 18 to 30 who had mild COVID-19 (a few samples of this study predate the infection). Cell type and time point are not known.

The chain uses TRBV5-1 and TRBJ2-3, with 10 nucleotides matching TRBD1. Trimming took 4 bases from V and 5 from J; bases not matched to a gene: 4. The CDR3 has 14 amino acids. The germline V gene has CDR1 SGHRS and CDR2 YFSETQ. CDR3 coding DNA: TGCGCCAGCAGCCCGGGGACAGGGGTAGATACGCAGTATTTT. It translates to CASSPGTGVDTQYF. The variable domain in full, completed from reference TRBV5-1 and TRBJ2-3, reads KAGVTQTPRYLIKTRGQQVTLSCSPISGHRSVSWYQQTPGQGLQFLFEYFSETQRNKGNFPGRFSGRQFSNSRSEMNVSTLELGDSALYLCASSPGTGVDTQYFGPGTRLTVL.

The chain couples TRBV20-1 to TRBJ1-1, with TRBD1 matching over 10 bases. CDR3 length: 15 residues. From germline, CDR1 is DFQATT and CDR2 SNEGSKA (reference sequence). J gave up 5 bases and V 3 bases, and 9 bases lay outside the gene matches. CDR3: CSASAPGQGKTEAFF. The CDR3 DNA reads as TGCAGTGCTAGCGCACCGGGACAGGGGAAAACTGAAGCTTTCTTT.

V gene TRBV7-2 combines with J gene TRBJ2-2; possible D gene TRBD2, 5 bases. The CDR3 length is 16 residues. V dropped 2 bases and J dropped 4 bases, with 14 bases sitting between them. The germline V gene encodes CDR1 SGHTA and CDR2 FQGNSA. The CDR3 spells CASSLRQVRGTGELFF. The CDR3 coding sequence is TGTGCCAGCAGCTTAAGGCAGGTTCGGGGCACCGGGGAGCTGTTTTTT.

This clonotype has more than one count but fewer than ten. The chain recombines TRBV7-8 with TRBJ2-3; 9 bases map to TRBD2. J gave up 2 bases and V 6 bases, and 6 bases lay outside the gene matches. This CDR3 has 15 residues. The V gene's germline CDR1 is SGHVS and CDR2 FQNEAQ. DNA for the CDR3: TGTGCCAGCAGGGGTCTAGCGGGAATCACAGATACGCAGTATTTT. This gives the protein CASRGLAGITDTQYF.

In this sample, this clonotype turned up a few times. The J gene is TRBJ2-3, the V gene TRBV5-6; perhaps TRBD1 as D (6 bases). The V end was cut by 4 bases, the J end by 2 bases, with 20 bases between. The CDR3 is 17 residues long. Germline assignment: CDR1 SGHDT and CDR2 YYEEEE. In nucleotides, the CDR3 is TGTGCCAGCAGCCTTTATGGGATTCAGGGGCCCACAGATACGCAGTATTTT. Translated: CASSLYGIQGPTDTQYF.

This clonotype was seen a few times. The chain recombines TRBV5-1 with TRBJ2-2; TRBD2 aligns across 8 bases. The CDR3 covers 19 residues. The V gene end was trimmed by 3 bases and the J gene end by 4 bases; junction bases not matched to a gene: 17. Germline-derived CDR1 and CDR2 are SGHRS and YFSETQ. Here the CDR3 DNA reads TGCGCCAGCAGCTCCCCTCACGCTACGGGAGGGGGAGCCACCGGGGAGCTGTTTTTT. Encoded protein: CASSSPHATGGGATGELFF.

This clonotype was observed a handful of times. The CDR3 region has the DNA TGTGCCAGCAGCGACAGGGGTAGCAATCAGCCCCAGCATTTT. Encoded protein: CASSDRGSNQPQHF. V is TRBV7-9 and J is TRBJ1-5, with 8 positions matching TRBD1. Germline loops: CDR1 SEHNR, CDR2 FQNEAQ (reference sequence). This CDR3 is 14 amino acids long. J gave up 0 bases and V 5 bases, and 0 bases lay outside the gene matches.

The J gene is TRBJ1-1, the V gene TRBV18; D gene uncertain. Germline V gives CDR1 KGHSH, CDR2 LQKENI. The length of the CDR3 is 12 residues. Trimming pared 2 bases from V and 1 base from J, leaving 2 bases between. CDR3 in amino acids: CASSPENTEAFF. CDR3 nucleotide sequence: TGTGCCAGCTCACCAGAGAACACTGAAGCTTTCTTT.